A single sample is the source of the 22 T cell receptor beta chains below, sequenced in a study of cytomegalovirus exposure and HLA in healthy donors. Researchers ran the PCR with 60 Vbeta and 13 Jbeta primers. Sequencing was performed with immunoSEQ multiplex PCR; in TCRdb, only in-frame clones are kept and a portion is missing. The sample gives 80,000 to 100,000 clones, about 79% of which show up once; more than 2.5% is in the top ten. Material: PBMCs. Receptor source: a male donor in good health and CMV-seropositive.

The table lists this clone with a few counts. CDR3 DNA sequence: TGTGCCAGCCTGACAGGGATGGGTCGGGCTTTCTTT. It is translated as CASLTGMGRAFF. V gene TRBV27 combines with J gene TRBJ1-1, with TRBD1 matching 7 bases. Germline CDR1 reads MNHEY; CDR2 reads SMNVEV (reference sequence). This CDR3 spans 12 amino acids. Unmatched junction bases numbered 11, after V lost 8 bases and J lost 11 bases.

This chain joins TRBV5-1 and TRBJ2-7; 15 nucleotides match TRBD2. The ends lost 4 bases at V and 5 bases at J; junction bases unmatched: 1. This CDR3 has 14 residues. CDR1 is SGHRS and CDR2 is YFSETQ in the germline V gene. CDR3 loop: CASSRTSGGDEQYF. As DNA, the CDR3 is TGCGCCAGCAGCCGGACTAGCGGGGGGGACGAGCAGTACTTC.

The chain uses TRBV18 and TRBJ2-6; the D is unclear. The ends were cut back, 5 bases at V and 4 bases at J, with 12 bases in the middle. From germline, CDR1 is KGHSH and CDR2 LQKENI. The CDR3 runs to 15 residues. The CDR3, as DNA: TGTGCCAGCTCATCCTCCGTTTCCGGGGCCAACGTCCTGACTTTC. Translation gives CASSSSVSGANVLTF.

The rearrangement joins TRBV6-6 to TRBJ2-7; 9 bases are a match to TRBD1. The CDR3 is 14 amino acids. Trimming took 7 bases from V and 4 from J; bases not matched to a gene: 8. Per germline, CDR1 MNHNY and CDR2 SVGAGI (reference sequence). DNA for the CDR3: TGTGCCAGCACCCTCGGACAGGGGTATTACGAGCAGTACTTC. It is translated as CASTLGQGYYEQYF.

The rearrangement uses TRBV19 and TRBJ1-3, with D possibly being TRBD1 (6 bases). Germline V gene data show CDR1 as LNHDA and CDR2 as SQIVND (reference sequence). V was clipped by 10 bases and J by 3 bases, with 19 bases between them. The CDR3 runs to 15 residues. CDR3 protein: CATRLDRASGNTIYF. In nucleotides, the CDR3 is TGTGCCACGAGACTGGACAGAGCAAGTGGAAACACCATATATTTT.

The chain has TRBV9 and TRBJ2-1, with a tentative D call TRBD2 (6 bases). The germline V and J ends were trimmed by 2 bases and 2 bases, with 8 bases remaining between them. This CDR3 spans 14 amino acids. Germline CDR1 and CDR2: SGDLS and YYNGEE. In DNA, the CDR3 is TGTGCCAGCAGCGTGGGGGGAACCTACAATGAGCAGTTCTTC. Its translation is CASSVGGTYNEQFF.

The chain couples TRBV5-1 to TRBJ2-7, with TRBD1 identical over 8 bases. Germline V gene lookup returns CDR1 SGHRS and CDR2 YFSETQ. The CDR3 runs to 14 residues. Trimming at V came to 4 bases and at J to 5 bases, leaving 8 bases not matched to a gene. The CDR3 sequence is CASSPWTGRNEQYF. The CDR3 nucleotides read TGCGCCAGCAGCCCCTGGACAGGGAGGAACGAGCAGTACTTC.

This clone is large by share. The V and J genes are TRBV4-1 and TRBJ1-1; the D is unclear. The CDR3 has 15 residues. Germline CDR1 is MGHRA and CDR2 is YSYEKL. Trimming took off 4 bases at V and 1 base at J, with 13 bases between the two ends. The CDR3 coding sequence is TGCGCCAGCAGCCGTTGGAGGGTACGGAACACTGAAGCTTTCTTT. It yields the protein CASSRWRVRNTEAFF.

V usage is TRBV27 and J usage is TRBJ1-2, with D tentatively TRBD1 (6 bases). Germline assignment: CDR1 MNHEY and CDR2 SMNVEV (reference sequence). V was trimmed by 3 bases and J by 4 bases, leaving 9 bases between them. The CDR3 is 13 amino acids. CDR3 DNA: TGTGCCAGCAGTTTCGACAGGTTCTATGGCTACACCTTC. Amino acids: CASSFDRFYGYTF.

The chain joins TRBV7-8 to TRBJ1-1; no firm D call. V was clipped by 3 bases and J by 4 bases, with 9 bases between them. CDR1 and CDR2 (germline): SGHVS, FQNEAQ. This CDR3 is 13 amino acids long. CDR3 protein: CASSFGEGTEAFF. Written as DNA, the CDR3 is TGTGCCAGCAGCTTCGGTGAGGGCACTGAAGCTTTCTTT.

This CDR3 reads CASSFGTGATEAFF. CDR3 in DNA: TGTGCCAGCAGCTTTGGGACAGGGGCGACTGAAGCTTTCTTT. The genes are TRBV7-9 and TRBJ1-1, with 10 bases identical to TRBD1. The CDR3 contains 14 residues. Germline V lookup: CDR1 SEHNR, CDR2 FQNEAQ (reference sequence). V lost 3 bases, J lost 5 bases, and 3 bases stayed unmatched. The full variable domain, with the rest looked up from reference TRBV7-9 and TRBJ1-1, is DTGVSQNPRHKITKRGQNVTFRCDPISEHNRLYWYRQTLGQGPEFLTYFQNEAQLEKSRLLSDRFSAERPKGSFSTLEIQRTEQGDSAMYLCASSFGTGATEAFFGQGTRLTVV.

This clone was recorded once. This chain connects TRBV30 to TRBJ2-2; maybe TRBD2 (6 bases). Germline V gene sequence: CDR1 GTSNPN, CDR2 SVGIG (reference sequence). This CDR3 has 15 residues. V was clipped by 0 bases and J by 4 bases, with 12 bases between them. The CDR3 here is CAWSVLTGGTGELFF. The CDR3 DNA is TGTGCCTGGAGTGTATTGACCGGGGGCACCGGGGAGCTGTTTTTT. Combining the CDR3 with reference TRBV30 and TRBJ2-2 gives the whole variable domain SQTIHQWPATLVQPVGSPLSLECTVEGTSNPNLYWYRQAAGRGLQLLFYSVGIGQISSEVPQNLSASRPQDRQFILSSKKLLLSDSGFYLCAWSVLTGGTGELFFGEGSRLTVL.

The CDR3 sequence is CASSPGTQNTEAFF. CDR3 nucleotide sequence: TGTGCCAGCTCACCCGGGACACAGAACACTGAAGCTTTCTTT. The chain joins TRBV18 to TRBJ1-1, with D tentatively TRBD1 (6 bases). The ends were cut back, 3 bases at V and 1 base at J, with 9 bases in the middle. Per germline, CDR1 KGHSH and CDR2 LQKENI. This CDR3 is built from 14 residues. Full variable domain (rest looked up from reference TRBV18 and TRBJ1-1): NAGVMQNPRHLVRRRGQEARLRCSPMKGHSHVYWYRQLPEEGLKFMVYLQKENIIDESGMPKERFSAEFPKEGPSILRIQQVVRGDSAAYFCASSPGTQNTEAFFGQGTRLTVV.

A single count supports this clone. The chain carries TRBV4-1 and TRBJ1-2; TRBD1 agrees at 7 bases. CDR3 length: 19 residues. The V segment lost 0 bases and the J segment 1 base; nucleotides outside the gene matches: 14. The germline V gene encodes CDR1 MGHRA and CDR2 YSYEKL. As DNA, the CDR3 is TGCGCCAGCAGCCAAGATCAAAGAGAAGCGACAGGGTTTAACTATGGCTACACCTTC. Translating gives CASSQDQREATGFNYGYTF.

J is TRBJ1-1 and V is TRBV6-5; D is unclear. The V end was cut by 0 bases, the J end by 1 base, with 12 bases between. Germline CDR1 is MNHEY and CDR2 is SVGAGI. The CDR3 sequence is 16 residues long. The DNA for the CDR3 is TGTGCCAGCAGTTACTCGATCCACACAGCGAACACTGAAGCTTTCTTT. It codes for CASSYSIHTANTEAFF.

This clone was observed a handful of times. The V and J genes are TRBV10-3 and TRBJ1-2, with a tentative D call TRBD1 (6 bases). CDR1 and CDR2 from the germline V gene are ENHRY and SYGVKD. This CDR3 is built from 15 residues. Trimming removed 1 base from V and 5 bases from J, with 14 bases in between. CDR3 DNA sequence: TGTGCCATCAGTGAGTGGACAGAAAAGGCGTATGGCTACACCTTC. Its protein product is CAISEWTEKAYGYTF.

The genes are TRBV29-1 and TRBJ1-6; D is unclear. Germline V lookup: CDR1 SQVTM, CDR2 ANQGSEA. The CDR3 totals 14 residues. V shed 1 base and J shed 7 bases, with 11 bases lying between them. The CDR3 spells CSVEVPGGNSPLHF. The CDR3 DNA reads TGCAGCGTTGAAGTCCCAGGAGGGAATTCACCCCTCCACTTT. Full variable domain (missing parts from reference TRBV29-1 and TRBJ1-6): SAVISQKPSRDICQRGTSLTIQCQVDSQVTMMFWYRQQPGQSLTLIATANQGSEATYESGFVIDKFPISRPNLTFSTLTVSNMSPEDSSIYLCSVEVPGGNSPLHFGNGTRLTVT.

The V and J genes are TRBV27 and TRBJ2-1; 14 bases fit TRBD2. Germline values: CDR1 MNHEY, CDR2 SMNVEV (reference sequence). The CDR3 has 18 amino acids. V trimming: 2 bases; J trimming: 7 bases; junction bases outside the gene matches: 10. CDR3 sequence (DNA): TGTGCCAGCAGTTTACGACTAGCGGGGGGGCAGGCTTTAAATGAGCAGTTCTTC. It codes for CASSLRLAGGQALNEQFF.

The chain couples TRBV10-3 to TRBJ2-7, with 7 bases that match TRBD1. Germline V gives CDR1 ENHRY, CDR2 SYGVKD. The junction had 9 bases not matched to a gene; V was cut back by 7 bases and J by 0 bases. There are 15 residues in the CDR3. CDR3 protein: CAIKGTAVDSYEQYF. The CDR3 DNA reads as TGTGCCATCAAAGGGACAGCGGTCGACTCCTACGAGCAGTACTTC.

The CDR3 sequence: CASSLRRWQGYGYTF. CDR3 coding DNA: TGTGCCAGCAGCTTAAGACGGTGGCAGGGGTATGGCTACACCTTC. The chain employs TRBV13 and TRBJ1-2, with D perhaps TRBD1 (6 bases). Germline values: CDR1 PRHDT, CDR2 FYEKMQ (reference sequence). The CDR3 extends over 15 amino acids. Deletions cut 2 bases from V and 5 bases from J, with 15 bases between.

The chain uses TRBV25-1 and TRBJ2-7; 10 bases fit TRBD1. Trimming cost V 8 bases and J 3 bases; bases outside gene matches: 7. CDR1 MGHDK and CDR2 SYGVNS come from the germline V gene. This CDR3 is 14 amino acids long. The CDR3 DNA reads TGTGCCAGCTCCCGGGGACAGGGGAACTACGAGCAGTACTTC. It specifies CASSRGQGNYEQYF.

The V gene is TRBV5-4, the J gene TRBJ1-1; 8 bases line up with TRBD1. Unmatched junction bases numbered 3, after V lost 4 bases and J lost 4 bases. The CDR3 consists of 13 residues. Germline values: CDR1 SGHNT, CDR2 YYREEE (reference sequence). The DNA for the CDR3 is TGTGCCAGCAGCACTACAGGGGGCACTGAAGCTTTCTTT. This encodes CASSTTGGTEAFF.